The next 9 T cell receptor beta chains were all read from a single sample in a study of T cell clonality in common variable immunodeficiency. Generated by immunoSEQ multiplex PCR, the TCRdb table keeps only in-frame clones and is missing some. The sample is made up of 45,000 to 60,000 clones, none counted only once. The specimen was peripheral blood mononuclear cells. These receptors came from a person aged 18-70 years in good health.

In its sample, this clone was seen many times. The CDR3 end lies 3 residues beyond the end of the read and is filled in from the germline J gene. The rearrangement uses TRBV30 and TRBJ1-1, with D possibly matching TRBD1 (5 bases). Germline values: CDR1 GTSNPN, CDR2 SVGIG (reference sequence). This CDR3 has 13 residues. This chain's CDR3 is CTFVRDSYTEAFF. Partial CDR3 DNA: TGTACGTTCGTCCGGGACTCATACACTGAA.

This clone was found many times. The read terminates 3 residues before the CDR3 end, so the remaining end is supplied by the germline J gene. The rearrangement links TRBV4-2 to TRBJ1-2; D uncertain. Per germline, CDR1 LGHNA and CDR2 YNFKEQ. There are 16 residues in the CDR3. V lost 0 bases and J lost 4, with 15 bases in between. Incomplete CDR3 DNA: TGTGCCAGCAGCCAAGAGGTGAATCCTCCGGGCTATGGC. It encodes CASSQEVNPPGYG. The entire CDR3 sequence reads CASSQEVNPPGYGYTF.

For this clone: The junction shows a germline mismatch at one end, possibly a read error. The sequenced fragment ends 3 residues before the CDR3 boundary, so the rest is inferred from the germline J gene. Other DNA sequences in this specimen translate into the identical CDR3. The chain carries TRBV7-9 and TRBJ2-7; 11 bases align to TRBD1. Germline V gene sequence: CDR1 SEHNR, CDR2 FQNEAQ (reference sequence). There are 15 residues in the CDR3. The CDR3 here is CASRYGDRGSNEQYF. Partial CDR3 DNA: TGCGCCAGCAGGTACGGGGACAGGGGGTCGAACGAG.

This clone was picked up many times. At one end, the junction sequence differs from germline, possibly due to a read error. The sequence runs out 3 residues before the end of the CDR3; the remainder is reconstructed from the germline J gene. The chain links TRBV4-2 to TRBJ1-1; 7 nucleotides line up with TRBD1. The CDR3 has 14 residues. Germline CDR1 reads LGHNA; CDR2 reads YNFKEQ. CDR3 bases read: TGCGCCAGCAGCCAAGGGGCAGGGGGCACTGAA. Its translation: CASSQGAGGTE. The CDR3 reads in full as CASSQGAGGTEAFF.

This clone was seen at least ten times. The read terminates 3 residues ahead of where the CDR3 ends, so the germline J gene completes it. This rearrangement joins TRBV6-2 or TRBV6-3 to TRBJ1-5; TRBD1 is a possible D gene (5 bases). The CDR3 loop spans 15 amino acids. Trimming cost V 2 bases and J 4 bases, with 12 bases left between them. The germline CDR1 and CDR2 sequences are MNHEY and SVGEGT. The part of the CDR3 DNA that was read is TGTGCCAGCAGTTACCAGGGCATATGGAATCAGCCC. It yields the protein CASSYQGIWNQP. In full, the CDR3 is CASSYQGIWNQPQHF.

As to this clone: The read terminates 3 residues ahead of where the CDR3 ends, so the germline J gene completes it. V and J are TRBV11-2 and TRBJ1-2; D not resolved. CDR1 is SGHAT, CDR2 FQNNGV, per germline. The CDR3 runs to 13 residues. The CDR3 spells CASSPDGVGGYTF. The sequenced part of the CDR3 DNA is TGTGCCAGCAGCCCAGACGGGGTGGGCGGC. Complete variable domain (other parts from reference TRBV11-2 and TRBJ1-2): EAGVAQSPRYKIIEKRQSVAFWCNPISGHATLYWYQQILGQGPKLLIQFQNNGVVDDSQLPKDRFSAERLKGVDSTLKIQPAKLEDSAVYLCASSPDGVGGYTFGSGTRLTVV.

This clone was observed many times. From the germline J gene comes the end of the CDR3, since the read stops 3 residues before it. The genes are TRBV7-6 and TRBJ1-5; D uncertain. V gave up 1 base and J gave up 5 bases, with 9 bases separating them. CDR1 and CDR2 from the germline V gene are SGHVS and FNYEAQ. This CDR3 is 14 amino acids long. The sequenced part of the CDR3 DNA is TGTGCCAGCAGCTTAGGCGGTCCGGATCAGCCC. Residues: CASSLGGPDQP. The full CDR3 protein is CASSLGGPDQPQHF.

This clone was seen repeatedly, ten times or more. The read halts 3 residues ahead of the CDR3 end, with the missing end drawn from the germline J gene. The chain is built from TRBV19 and TRBJ1-1; possible D gene TRBD1, 6 bases. Germline CDR1 reads LNHDA; CDR2 reads SQIVND (reference sequence). The CDR3 covers 15 residues. Trimming took 3 bases from V and 1 from J, leaving 12 bases between them. This CDR3 is CASSMFIQGNTEAFF. The sequenced CDR3 bases are TGTGCCAGTAGTATGTTCATACAGGGGAACACTGAA. The variable domain in full, with the rest retrieved from reference TRBV19 and TRBJ1-1, is DGGITQSPKYLFRKEGQNVTLSCEQNLNHDAMYWYRQDPGQGLRLIYYSQIVNDFQKGDIAEGYSVSREKKESFPLTVTSAQKNPTAFYLCASSMFIQGNTEAFFGQGTRLTVV.

This clone was detected many times. The CDR3 goes on 3 residues after the read ends, and that part is filled in from the germline J gene. The chain links TRBV6-2 or TRBV6-3 to TRBJ1-1, with a tentative D call TRBD1 (6 bases). The V gene lost 7 bases and the J gene lost 1 base, with 13 bases spanning the gap. Per germline, CDR1 MNHEY and CDR2 SVGEGT. The CDR3 spans 14 residues. The CDR3: CASTLPGANTEAFF. The DNA read from the CDR3 is TGTGCCAGCACCCTCCCAGGGGCGAACACTGAA.